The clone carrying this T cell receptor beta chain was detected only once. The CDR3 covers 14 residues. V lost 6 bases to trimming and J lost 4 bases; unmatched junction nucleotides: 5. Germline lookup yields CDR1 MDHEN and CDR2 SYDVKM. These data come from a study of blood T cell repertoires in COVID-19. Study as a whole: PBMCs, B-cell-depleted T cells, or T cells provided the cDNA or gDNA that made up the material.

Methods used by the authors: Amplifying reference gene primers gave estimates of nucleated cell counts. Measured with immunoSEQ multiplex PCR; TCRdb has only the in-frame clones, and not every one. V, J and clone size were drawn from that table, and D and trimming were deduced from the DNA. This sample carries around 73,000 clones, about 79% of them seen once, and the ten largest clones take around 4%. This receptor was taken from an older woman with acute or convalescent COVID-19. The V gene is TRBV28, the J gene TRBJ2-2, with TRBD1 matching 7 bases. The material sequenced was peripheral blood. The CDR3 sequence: CASRKGGLTGELFF. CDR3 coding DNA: TGTGCCAGCAGGAAAGGGGGCCTCACCGGGGAGCTGTTTTTT. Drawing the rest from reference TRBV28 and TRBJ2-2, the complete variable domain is DVKVTQSSRYLVKRTGEKVFLECVQDMDHENMFWYRQDPGLGLRLIYFSYDVKMKEKGDIPEGYSVSREKKERFSLILESASTNQTSMYLCASRKGGLTGELFFGEGSRLTVL.